Below, 30 T cell receptor beta chains from the same sample are listed, as sequenced in a study of blood T cell repertoires in COVID-19. Only in-frame clones appear in the TCRdb table, and some are missing; sequencing was by immunoSEQ multiplex PCR. Found here are about 200,000 clones, about 85% of them singletons; the top ten hold over 15%. Specimen: PBMCs or T cells enriched from blood (not recorded which). The receptors shown here come from a man aged 35-49 years who had recovered from COVID-19.

The chain combines TRBV6-1 with TRBJ2-2; a possible D gene is TRBD1 (6 bases). The CDR3 is made up of 16 amino acids. Trimming took off 3 bases at V and 6 bases at J, with 17 bases between the two ends. Germline CDR1 and CDR2: MNHNS and SASEGT. CDR3 amino acids: CASSERLLRGSGELFF. The CDR3 nucleotides read TGTGCCAGCAGTGAGAGACTCCTAAGGGGGTCCGGGGAGCTGTTTTTT.

The chain has TRBV19 and TRBJ1-2, with unresolved D. CDR1 and CDR2 from the germline V gene are LNHDA and SQIVND (reference sequence). V dropped 4 bases and J dropped 4 bases, with 10 bases sitting between them. The CDR3 spans 13 residues. The CDR3 DNA sequence: TGTGCCAGTAGTAGTACGGGTTCCTATGGCTACACCTTC. It codes for CASSSTGSYGYTF.

Details on this clone: Relative to the germline gene, one junction end is altered; a read error may explain this. This chain joins TRBV6-5 and TRBJ2-1; 9 positions match TRBD1. This CDR3 comprises 15 residues. Per germline, CDR1 MNHEY and CDR2 SVGAGI. The CDR3 nucleotides read TGTGCCAGCCAAACTCCGGGACAGGGTACATCAAGTTTTCTCTTC. Amino acid sequence: CASQTPGQGTSSFLF.

The chain uses TRBV9 and TRBJ2-5, with 7 bases that match TRBD1. Germline loops: CDR1 SGDLS, CDR2 YYNGEE. This CDR3 comprises 16 residues. Trimming took 3 bases from V and 5 from J; bases not matched to a gene: 13. CDR3 amino acids: CASSAFNRGAFETQYF. CDR3 DNA sequence: TGTGCCAGCAGCGCCTTCAACAGGGGAGCATTCGAGACCCAGTACTTC.

This clone appeared once. This chain links TRBV5-1 with TRBJ2-2; D remains unclear. V was clipped by 3 bases and J by 2 bases, with 8 bases between them. Germline CDR1 reads SGHRS; CDR2 reads YFSETQ. CDR3 length equals 14 residues. The CDR3 is CASSYLVNTGELFF. The DNA of the CDR3 is TGCGCCAGCAGCTACCTAGTCAACACCGGGGAGCTGTTTTTT.

This clone was counted a single time. V gene TRBV19 combines with J gene TRBJ2-2; tentatively, D is TRBD1 (6 bases). V shed 8 bases and J shed 0 bases, with 10 bases lying between them. The CDR3 is 14 amino acids. In germline, CDR1 is LNHDA, CDR2 SQIVND (reference sequence). Written as DNA, the CDR3 is TGTGCCAGTCAATCAGGGGCGAACACCGGGGAGCTGTTTTTT. It encodes CASQSGANTGELFF.

The chain links TRBV5-1 to TRBJ2-7; 14 bases map to TRBD2. Germline V gene sequence: CDR1 SGHRS, CDR2 YFSETQ. Germline trimming cut 7 bases from V and 2 bases from J; bases unmatched to any gene: 11. The CDR3 is 17 residues long. CDR3 sequence (DNA): TGCGCCAGCCGAGACGGACTAGCGGGAGGTGAAACCTACGAGCAGTACTTC. It yields the protein CASRDGLAGGETYEQYF.

J is TRBJ1-2 and V is TRBV19; D unresolved. Trimming removed 3 bases at V and 3 bases at J, with 8 bases between. Per germline, CDR1 LNHDA and CDR2 SQIVND (reference sequence). CDR3 size: 13 residues. CDR3 DNA: TGTGCCAGTAGTATTTCGGGAGACTATGGCTACACCTTC. Its protein is CASSISGDYGYTF.

The chain employs TRBV9 and TRBJ2-1; 7 nucleotides agree with TRBD2. The CDR3 totals 14 residues. Germline V gene sequence: CDR1 SGDLS, CDR2 YYNGEE. Trimming removed 4 bases from V and 6 bases from J; junction bases left unmatched: 7. CDR3: CASSSTTSSNEQFF. CDR3 bases: TGTGCCAGCAGCTCAACGACTAGCAGCAATGAGCAGTTCTTC.

About this clone itself: In this CDR3 the conserved last residue, phenylalanine or tryptophan, is missing, so a read error is likely. The DNA is left out, because the CDR3 cannot be placed on it with certainty; the CDR3 is given as TCRdb lists it. This chain links TRBV20-1 with TRBJ1-4; TRBD1, the D gene given by the table, was not confirmed from the DNA. Germline lookup yields CDR1 DFQATT and CDR2 SNEGSKA (reference sequence). The CDR3 length equals 13 residues, ends included. This CDR3 reads CSASEQGASPQGL.

The CDR3 protein is CATSTGGSLFGIQYF. The CDR3 nucleotides read TGTGCCACCTCCACAGGGGGCAGCTTGTTTGGCATTCAGTACTTC. The chain has TRBV2 and TRBJ2-4; 9 nucleotides line up with TRBD1. Losses at the gene ends were 10 bases for V and 9 bases for J; bases not matched to a gene: 16. Germline-derived CDR1 and CDR2 are SNHLY and FYNNEI. CDR3 length: 15 residues.

The rearrangement joins TRBV27 to TRBJ2-1; TRBD2 might be the D (5 bases). There are 14 residues in the CDR3. Germline-derived CDR1 and CDR2 are MNHEY and SMNVEV (reference sequence). With 6 bases removed from V and 4 bases from J, the gap between germline ends came to 13 bases. This CDR3 is CASSNLGLYNEQFF. CDR3 nucleotide sequence: TGTGCCAGCAGCAACCTCGGACTGTACAATGAGCAGTTCTTC.

V and J are TRBV6-5 and TRBJ2-7; 11 nucleotides match TRBD2. This CDR3 is 15 amino acids long. Trimming removed 5 bases from V and 3 bases from J; junction bases left unmatched: 6. Germline V gene sequence: CDR1 MNHEY, CDR2 SVGAGI. The CDR3 sequence is CASSPGTSGFYEQYF. The CDR3 DNA reads as TGTGCCAGCAGTCCGGGGACTAGCGGTTTCTACGAGCAGTACTTC.

The chain uses TRBV2 and TRBJ2-1; 7 bases are shared with TRBD1. CDR1 SNHLY and CDR2 FYNNEI come from the germline V gene. The CDR3 runs to 12 residues. V dropped 5 bases and J dropped 7; count of bases not matched to a gene: 2. CDR3 residues: CASSYRGNEQFF. The CDR3 DNA reads as TGTGCCAGCAGTTACAGGGGAAATGAGCAGTTCTTC.

The chain recombines TRBV7-6 with TRBJ1-5; no reliable D call. Germline V gene lookup returns CDR1 SGHVS and CDR2 FNYEAQ. The CDR3 is made up of 11 amino acids. V gave up 5 bases and J gave up 9 bases, with 8 bases separating them. The CDR3 loop reads CASSAGGPQHF. For the CDR3, the DNA is TGTGCCAGCAGCGCGGGCGGGCCCCAGCATTTT.

On this clone itself: The same CDR3 arises from other DNA sequences in this sample as well. The rearrangement uses TRBV29-1 and TRBJ2-2; 11 nucleotides align to TRBD2. The CDR3 length is 14 residues. The trim removed 6 bases at V and 0 bases at J, leaving 0 bases unmatched. CDR1 SQVTM and CDR2 ANQGSEA come from the germline V gene. CDR3 sequence (DNA): TGCAGCGTGGGACTAGCGGCGAACACCGGGGAGCTGTTTTTT. This sequence encodes CSVGLAANTGELFF.

The rearrangement uses TRBV7-2 and TRBJ1-2; the D is unclear. The germline gives CDR1 SGHTA, CDR2 FQGNSA. Deletions cut 1 base from V and 2 bases from J, with 8 bases between. The CDR3 is 14 residues long. Here the CDR3 DNA reads TGTGCCAGCAGCTTAGGGTCCGAGAACTATGGCTACACCTTC. It translates to CASSLGSENYGYTF.

The chain carries TRBV3-1 (or the pseudogene TRBV3-2) and TRBJ1-1, with D unresolved. This CDR3 spans 14 amino acids. The V end lost 4 bases, the J end lost 0 bases, and 9 bases lay between the germline ends. Looked up from germline, CDR1 is LGHDT and CDR2 is YNNKEL (reference sequence). Here the CDR3 reads CASSRRSMNTEAFF. CDR3 bases: TGTGCCAGCAGCCGAAGGAGTATGAACACTGAAGCTTTCTTT.

The chain employs TRBV6-5 and TRBJ2-7; TRBD2 aligns across 8 bases. In germline, CDR1 is MNHEY, CDR2 SVGAGI. This CDR3 is built from 12 residues. V was clipped by 5 bases and J by 7 bases; unmatched bases: 4. As DNA, the CDR3 is TGTGCCAGCAGTAGCGGGAGTCGGGAGCAGTACTTC. Encoded protein: CASSSGSREQYF.

This chain links TRBV28 with TRBJ1-1, with unresolved D. Trimming removed 0 bases from V and 8 bases from J, with 7 bases in between. The CDR3 has 12 residues. Germline values: CDR1 MDHEN, CDR2 SYDVKM. The CDR3 loop reads CASSLWQTEAFF. The CDR3 DNA follows: TGTGCCAGCAGTTTATGGCAGACAGAAGCTTTCTTT.

This chain uses TRBV12-3 or TRBV12-4 with TRBJ1-1; tentatively, D is TRBD1 (6 bases). V lost 6 bases to trimming and J lost 7 bases, with 15 bases between them. The CDR3 has 13 residues. The CDR3 sequence is CASRLGGRSEAFF. CDR3 bases: TGTGCCAGCAGACTCGGGGGGCGCAGTGAAGCTTTCTTT.

The rearrangement uses TRBV7-2 and TRBJ1-2, with 7 positions matching TRBD1. There are 14 residues in the CDR3. Trimming took 5 bases from V and 4 from J; bases not matched to a gene: 7. CDR1 is SGHTA and CDR2 is FQGNSA in the germline V gene. For the CDR3, the DNA is TGTGCCAGCAGCCGGGACAGTTTTGTCTATGGCTACACCTTC. Translation gives CASSRDSFVYGYTF.

V gene TRBV18 combines with J gene TRBJ1-1, with D possibly TRBD1 on 5 matching bases. Per germline, CDR1 KGHSH and CDR2 LQKENI. V lost 3 bases and J lost 4, with 12 bases in between. This CDR3 is 14 amino acids long. Here the CDR3 DNA reads TGTGCCAGCTCACCCGTTCAGGGTGGCACTGAAGCTTTCTTT. Protein sequence: CASSPVQGGTEAFF.

This clone has just a few counts. The rearrangement uses TRBV28 and TRBJ1-2, with D hard to call. V gave up 6 bases and J gave up 5 bases, with 16 bases separating them. Per germline, CDR1 MDHEN and CDR2 SYDVKM. The CDR3 has 14 residues. The CDR3, as DNA: TGTGCCAGCAGCACTTTTCTGATCTCATATGGCTACACCTTC. Its protein is CASSTFLISYGYTF.

This clone showed up just once. The chain uses TRBV9 and TRBJ2-7, with TRBD1 matching 9 bases. Germline CDR1 reads SGDLS; CDR2 reads YYNGEE. The CDR3 has 16 amino acids. J lost 5 bases, V lost 4 bases, and 13 bases had no gene match. CDR3 amino acids: CASSFQGGQGIHEQYF. For the CDR3, the DNA is TGTGCCAGCAGCTTCCAGGGGGGACAGGGTATCCACGAGCAGTACTTC.

The gene calls are TRBV6-5 and TRBJ2-7; 7 positions agree with TRBD2. Germline V gives CDR1 MNHEY, CDR2 SVGAGI. V gave up 0 bases and J gave up 5 bases; unmatched junction bases: 10. This CDR3 region has 16 residues. CDR3 bases: TGTGCCAGCAGTTACTCGGTGGGAGGGCCGATGAACGAGCAGTACTTC. This encodes CASSYSVGGPMNEQYF.

V gene TRBV5-8 combines with J gene TRBJ2-5; 7 nucleotides line up with TRBD2. The V and J ends lost 2 bases and 9 bases, in that order; junction bases with no gene match: 19. The length of the CDR3 is 17 residues. Germline V lookup: CDR1 SGHTS, CDR2 YDEGEE. The CDR3 is CASSFDMSGERLGAQYF. The CDR3 nucleotides are TGTGCCAGCAGCTTTGATATGAGCGGGGAACGGCTAGGGGCCCAGTACTTC.

Notes on this clone: Other DNA sequences in the sample encode the same CDR3. The gene calls are TRBV6-5 and TRBJ1-5; 9 bases are a match to TRBD1. The junction had 1 base not matched to a gene; V was cut back by 0 bases and J by 7 bases. The CDR3 is made up of 14 amino acids. CDR1 and CDR2 (germline): MNHEY, SVGAGI. The CDR3 bases are TGTGCCAGCAGTTACTCGGACAGGGGCCAGCCCCAGCATTTT. Translation: CASSYSDRGQPQHF.

J is TRBJ2-7 and V is TRBV19; D not resolved. V was trimmed by 5 bases and J by 3 bases, leaving 14 bases between them. Germline V gene lookup returns CDR1 LNHDA and CDR2 SQIVND (reference sequence). The CDR3 is made up of 14 amino acids. For the CDR3, the DNA is TGTGCCAGTAGTCGATCCCGGGTTCTCTACGAGCAGTACTTC. It specifies CASSRSRVLYEQYF. The whole variable domain, filled in from reference TRBV19 and TRBJ2-7, reads DGGITQSPKYLFRKEGQNVTLSCEQNLNHDAMYWYRQDPGQGLRLIYYSQIVNDFQKGDIAEGYSVSREKKESFPLTVTSAQKNPTAFYLCASSRSRVLYEQYFGPGTRLTVT.

The CDR3 reads CASSLAAWLADNEQFF. The CDR3 nucleotides read TGTGCCAGCAGCTTAGCTGCATGGCTAGCTGACAATGAGCAGTTCTTC. The rearrangement joins TRBV11-2 to TRBJ2-1, with a possible D match to TRBD2 (5 bases). V was pared by 1 base and J by 5 bases, with 15 bases between. The CDR3 sequence is 16 residues long. CDR1 and CDR2 (germline): SGHAT, FQNNGV.